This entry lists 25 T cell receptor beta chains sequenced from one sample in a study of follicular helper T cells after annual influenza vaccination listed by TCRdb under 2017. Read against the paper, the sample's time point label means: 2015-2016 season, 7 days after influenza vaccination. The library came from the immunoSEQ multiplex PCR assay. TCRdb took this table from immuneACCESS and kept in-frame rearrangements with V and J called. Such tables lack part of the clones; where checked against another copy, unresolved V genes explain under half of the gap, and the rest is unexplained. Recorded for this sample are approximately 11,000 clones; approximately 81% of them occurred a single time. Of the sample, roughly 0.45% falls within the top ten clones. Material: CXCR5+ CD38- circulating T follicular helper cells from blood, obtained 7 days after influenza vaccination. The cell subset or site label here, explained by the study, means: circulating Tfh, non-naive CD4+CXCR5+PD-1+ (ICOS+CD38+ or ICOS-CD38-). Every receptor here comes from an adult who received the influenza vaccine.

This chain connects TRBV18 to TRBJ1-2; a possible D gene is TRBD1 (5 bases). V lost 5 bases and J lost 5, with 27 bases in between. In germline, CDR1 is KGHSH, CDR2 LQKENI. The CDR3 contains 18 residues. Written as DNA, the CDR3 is TGTGCCAGCTCAATTCGACCTCTAAATACCGGGACGGATTATGGCTACACCTTC. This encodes CASSIRPLNTGTDYGYTF.

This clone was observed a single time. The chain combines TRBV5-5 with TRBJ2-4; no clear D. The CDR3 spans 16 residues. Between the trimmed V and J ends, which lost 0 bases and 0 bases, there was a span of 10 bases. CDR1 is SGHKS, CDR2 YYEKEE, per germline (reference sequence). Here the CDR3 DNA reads TGTGCCAGCAGCTTGGATGAGAGTCTAGCCAAAAACATTCAGTACTTC. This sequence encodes CASSLDESLAKNIQYF.

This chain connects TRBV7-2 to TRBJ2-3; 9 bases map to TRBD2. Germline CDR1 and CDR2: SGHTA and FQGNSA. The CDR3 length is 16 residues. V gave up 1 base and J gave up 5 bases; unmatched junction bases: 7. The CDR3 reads CASSLVASGDLDTQYF. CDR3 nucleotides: TGTGCCAGCAGCTTAGTTGCTAGCGGGGACCTAGATACGCAGTATTTT.

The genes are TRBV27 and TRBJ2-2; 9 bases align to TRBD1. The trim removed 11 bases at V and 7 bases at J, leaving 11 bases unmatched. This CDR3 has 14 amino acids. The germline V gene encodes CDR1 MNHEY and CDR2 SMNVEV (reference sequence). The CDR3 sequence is CAGRRTGAGGELFF. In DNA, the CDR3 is TGTGCCGGCCGACGGACAGGGGCGGGCGGGGAGCTGTTTTTT.

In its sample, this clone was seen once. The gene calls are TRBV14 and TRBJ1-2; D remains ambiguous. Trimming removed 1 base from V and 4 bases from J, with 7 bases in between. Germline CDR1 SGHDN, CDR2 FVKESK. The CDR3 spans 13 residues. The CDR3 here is CASSQGQVYGYTF. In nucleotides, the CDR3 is TGTGCCAGCAGCCAAGGCCAGGTCTATGGCTACACCTTC.

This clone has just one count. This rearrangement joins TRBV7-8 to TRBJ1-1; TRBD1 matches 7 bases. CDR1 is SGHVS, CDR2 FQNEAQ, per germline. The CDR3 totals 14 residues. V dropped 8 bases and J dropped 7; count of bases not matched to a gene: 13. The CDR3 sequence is CASAFRDSRFEAFF. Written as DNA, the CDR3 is TGTGCCAGCGCGTTCCGGGACAGTAGGTTTGAAGCTTTCTTT.

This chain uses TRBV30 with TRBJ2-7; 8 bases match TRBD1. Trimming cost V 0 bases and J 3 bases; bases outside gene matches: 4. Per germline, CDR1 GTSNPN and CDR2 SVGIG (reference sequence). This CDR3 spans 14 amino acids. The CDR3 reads CAWSVTGGNYEQYF. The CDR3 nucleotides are TGTGCCTGGAGTGTAACAGGGGGGAACTACGAGCAGTACTTC.

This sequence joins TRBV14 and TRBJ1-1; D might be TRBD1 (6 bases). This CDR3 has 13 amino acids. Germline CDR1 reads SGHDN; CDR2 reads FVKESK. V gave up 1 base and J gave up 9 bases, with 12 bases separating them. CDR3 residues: CASSQGGGLKAFF. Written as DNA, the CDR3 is TGTGCCAGCAGCCAAGGGGGGGGGCTGAAAGCTTTCTTT.

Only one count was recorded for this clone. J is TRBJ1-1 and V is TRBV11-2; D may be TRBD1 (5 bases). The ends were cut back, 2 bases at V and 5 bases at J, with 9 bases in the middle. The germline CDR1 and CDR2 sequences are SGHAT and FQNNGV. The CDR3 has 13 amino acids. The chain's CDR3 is CASSLQGRTEAFF. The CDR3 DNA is TGTGCCAGCAGCTTACAGGGTCGGACTGAAGCTTTCTTT.

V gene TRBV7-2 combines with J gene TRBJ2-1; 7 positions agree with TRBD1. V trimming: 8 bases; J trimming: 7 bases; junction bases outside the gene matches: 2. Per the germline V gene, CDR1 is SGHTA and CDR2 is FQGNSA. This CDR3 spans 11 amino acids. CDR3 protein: CASGTANEQFF. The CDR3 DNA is TGTGCCAGCGGGACAGCTAATGAGCAGTTCTTC.

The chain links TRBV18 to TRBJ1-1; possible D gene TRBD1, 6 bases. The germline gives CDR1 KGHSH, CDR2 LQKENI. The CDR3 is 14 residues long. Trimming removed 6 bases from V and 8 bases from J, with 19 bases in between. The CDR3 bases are TGTGCCAGCTCCCTCCGGGACACCATTTTAGAAGCTTTCTTT. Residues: CASSLRDTILEAFF.

CDR3 region: CASSPRWPLGNNEQFF. DNA for the CDR3: TGTGCCAGCAGCCCGCGCTGGCCCTTGGGGAACAATGAGCAGTTCTTC. The gene calls are TRBV5-5 and TRBJ2-1; no clear D. Trimming took 4 bases from V and 5 from J, leaving 19 bases between them. CDR1 is SGHKS, CDR2 YYEKEE, per germline (reference sequence). The CDR3 is made up of 16 amino acids.

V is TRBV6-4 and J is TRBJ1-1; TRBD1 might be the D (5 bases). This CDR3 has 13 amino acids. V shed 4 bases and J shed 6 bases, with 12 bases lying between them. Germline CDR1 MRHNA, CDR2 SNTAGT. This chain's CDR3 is CASSVAGGAEAFF. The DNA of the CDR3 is TGTGCCAGCAGTGTTGCCGGGGGGGCTGAAGCTTTCTTT.

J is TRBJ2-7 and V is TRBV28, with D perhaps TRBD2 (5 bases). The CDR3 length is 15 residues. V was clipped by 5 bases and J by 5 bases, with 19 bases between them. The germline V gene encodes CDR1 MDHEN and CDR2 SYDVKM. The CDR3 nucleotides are TGTGCCAGCAGTCCGTGGACTTCCTCTTGGGACGAGCAGTACTTC. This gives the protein CASSPWTSSWDEQYF.

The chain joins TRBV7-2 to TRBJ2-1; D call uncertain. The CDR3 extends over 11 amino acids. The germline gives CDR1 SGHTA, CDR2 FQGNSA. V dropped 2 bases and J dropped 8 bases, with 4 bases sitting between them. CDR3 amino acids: CASSLSHEQFF. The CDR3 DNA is TGTGCCAGCAGCTTAAGCCATGAGCAGTTCTTC.

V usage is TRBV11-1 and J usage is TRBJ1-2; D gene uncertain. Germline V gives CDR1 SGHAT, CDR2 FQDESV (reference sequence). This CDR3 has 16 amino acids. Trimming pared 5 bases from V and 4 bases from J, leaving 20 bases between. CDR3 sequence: CASSKIFTGKTYGYTF. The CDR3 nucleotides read TGTGCCAGCAGCAAGATATTTACTGGAAAGACCTATGGCTACACCTTC.

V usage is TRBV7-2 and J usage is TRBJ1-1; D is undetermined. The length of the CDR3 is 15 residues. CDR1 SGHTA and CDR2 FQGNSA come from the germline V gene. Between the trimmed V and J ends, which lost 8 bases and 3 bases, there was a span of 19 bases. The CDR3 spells CASFSIETAYTEAFF. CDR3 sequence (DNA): TGTGCCAGCTTTAGCATAGAGACTGCTTACACTGAAGCTTTCTTT.

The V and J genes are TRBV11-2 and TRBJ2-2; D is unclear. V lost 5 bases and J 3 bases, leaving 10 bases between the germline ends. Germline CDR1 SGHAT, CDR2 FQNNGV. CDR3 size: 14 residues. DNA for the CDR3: TGTGCCAGCAGCAGGGCGCCGGACACCGGGGAGCTGTTTTTT. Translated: CASSRAPDTGELFF.

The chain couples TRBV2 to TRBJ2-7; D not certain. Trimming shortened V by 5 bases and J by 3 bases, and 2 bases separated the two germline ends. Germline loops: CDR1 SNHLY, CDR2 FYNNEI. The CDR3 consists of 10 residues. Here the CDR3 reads CASSSYEQYF. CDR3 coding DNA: TGTGCCAGCAGTAGCTACGAGCAGTACTTC.

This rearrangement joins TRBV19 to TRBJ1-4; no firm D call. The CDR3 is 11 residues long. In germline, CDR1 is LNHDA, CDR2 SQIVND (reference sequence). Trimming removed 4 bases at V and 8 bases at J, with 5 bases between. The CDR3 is CASSTREKLFF. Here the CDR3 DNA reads TGTGCCAGTAGTACCCGGGAAAAACTGTTTTTT.

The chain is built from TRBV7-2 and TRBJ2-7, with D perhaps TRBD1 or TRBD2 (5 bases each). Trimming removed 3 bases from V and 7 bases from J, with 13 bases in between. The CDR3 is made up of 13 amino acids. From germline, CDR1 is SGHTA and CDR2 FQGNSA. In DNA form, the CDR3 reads TGTGCCAGCAGCTTGGAAAGGGGCGGGGAGCAGTACTTC. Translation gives CASSLERGGEQYF.

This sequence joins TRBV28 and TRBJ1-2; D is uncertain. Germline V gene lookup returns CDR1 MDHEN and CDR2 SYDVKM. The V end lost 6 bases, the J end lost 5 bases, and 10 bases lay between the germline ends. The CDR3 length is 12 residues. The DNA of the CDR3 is TGTGCCAGCAGCTGGCGGGATTATGGCTACACCTTC. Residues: CASSWRDYGYTF.

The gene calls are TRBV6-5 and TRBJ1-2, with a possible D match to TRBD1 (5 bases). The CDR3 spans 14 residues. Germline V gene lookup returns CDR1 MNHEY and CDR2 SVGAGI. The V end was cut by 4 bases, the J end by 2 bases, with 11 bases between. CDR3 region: CASSLLGGNYGYTF. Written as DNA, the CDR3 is TGTGCCAGCAGTTTATTGGGGGGAAACTATGGCTACACCTTC.

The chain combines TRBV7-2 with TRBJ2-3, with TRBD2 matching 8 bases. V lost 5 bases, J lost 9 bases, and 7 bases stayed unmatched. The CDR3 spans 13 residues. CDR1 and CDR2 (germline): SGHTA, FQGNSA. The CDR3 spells CASSPLAGSTQYF. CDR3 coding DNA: TGTGCCAGCAGCCCTTTAGCGGGGTCGACGCAGTATTTT.

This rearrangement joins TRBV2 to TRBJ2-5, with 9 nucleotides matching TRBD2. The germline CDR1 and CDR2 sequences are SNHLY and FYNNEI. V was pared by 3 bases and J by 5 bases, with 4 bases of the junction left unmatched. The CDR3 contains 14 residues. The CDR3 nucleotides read TGTGCCAGCAGTGAGGCGGGGGGGGGTGAGACCCAGTACTTC. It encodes CASSEAGGGETQYF.